This T cell receptor beta chain emerged from a study of neoadjuvant anti-PD-1 for oral cavity cancer. Points from the study as a whole: Each response group had just a few patients in TCR analyses.

The assay was immunoSEQ multiplex PCR, and TCRdb's table has in-frame clones only and misses some. The sample lists about 9,800 clones, approximately 64% seen once, with 4.5% in the top ten. As concerns this clone: Its antigen is as yet unknown.

Time point defined: after neoadjuvant nivolumab, at surgical resection. The CDR3 runs 15 residues. V was shortened by 1 base and J by 0 bases, with 10 bases between the two germline ends. Germline CDR1 MGHRA, CDR2 YSYEKL. Sequenced here: PBMCs, sampled after nivolumab (anti-PD-1) treatment. V and J are TRBV4-1 and TRBJ2-7; possibly TRBD2 for D (5 bases). The receptor comes from a person aged 35-79 years with oral cavity squamous cell carcinoma. The CDR3 is CASSQGGGSSYEQYF. The CDR3, as DNA: TGCGCCAGCAGCCAAGGGGGTGGGAGCTCCTACGAGCAGTACTTC.